This TCR beta chain originates from a study of post-analysis software for immune sequencing data. Study context: As for disease course, relapsing-remitting, secondary progressive and progressive-relapsing multiple sclerosis were all included. Study results and caveats: Diversity measured as normalized Chao1 was significantly lower in multiple sclerosis patients than in controls. Elevated frequency relative to controls characterized four to six TRBV segments in patients, TRBV5-6, TRBV5-1 and TRBV20-1 among them. F measure showed strong co-clustering of same-batch samples.

Points on this clonotype: What it binds is unknown. Being one base from a much bigger clone, this may be a read error.

Germline CDR1 is SGDLS and CDR2 is YYNGEE. The CDR3 contains 14 residues. Unique molecular identifiers featured in each of the TCR beta cDNA libraries. The source material, about 0.9 to 11 million T cells, gave rise to about 460,000 cDNA molecules. TCRdb recomputed calls from the PCR reads with MiXCR, one row per CDR3 protein. The sample includes about 760,000 distinct CDR3 sequences, roughly 27% of them seen just once. The TCR comes from a girl under 18 with multiple sclerosis. The rearrangement links TRBV9 to TRBJ2-7; either TRBD1 or TRBD2 may supply D (7 bases each). Sequenced material: blood. CDR3 amino acids: CTSSPTGDYYEQYF. Written as DNA, the CDR3 is TGTACCAGCAGCCCAACAGGGGACTACTACGAGCAGTACTTC.